One T cell receptor (beta chain) is described in this entry. Its antigen is as yet unknown. Sequencing was performed with immunoSEQ multiplex PCR; in TCRdb, only in-frame clones are kept and a portion is missing. The table lists about 48,000 clones, more than 70% of them singletons. The sort gate was single viable CD3+CD4+CD8-CD45RO+ cells for memory CD4+ T cells. This entry belongs to a study of memory CD4+ T cells and cytomegalovirus serostatus. Study-level points and caveats: The CMV-associated TCR signature appears largely within the CD4+ memory repertoire. Of 150 to 200 reported CMV TCRbeta sequences, roughly 70 were found in memory CD4+ repertoires.

Source material: memory CD4+ T cells from blood. The sequence was collected from an adult in good health and CMV-seronegative.

This chain's CDR3 is CASSPRQEDGYTF. CDR3 DNA sequence: TGTGCCAGCTCCCCTAGACAGGAGGATGGCTACACCTTC. The V call is TRBV18, the J call TRBJ1-2, with D perhaps TRBD1 (6 bases). Germline lookup yields CDR1 KGHSH and CDR2 LQKENI. The CDR3 sequence is 13 residues long. Trimming took off 6 bases at V and 6 bases at J, with 14 bases between the two ends.